This is a list of T cell receptor beta chains from one sample in a study of control samples from healthy donors and cancer patients. The repertoire was sequenced with immunoSEQ multiplex PCR; TCRdb's copy has only in-frame clones and lacks some. The sample gives 20,000 or so clones, more than 70% of which show up once; over 35% is in the top ten. Sequenced sample: PBMCs. The receptors stem from a man between 60 and 75 years old with head and neck cancer. Each CDR3 is given with its conserved first and last residue. Fields, in order: clone size, J gene, D gene, V gene, CDR3 DNA, CDR3 protein. D genes are given only for firm matches. Part of the rows lack a size; the others show once, few, many or a class for expanded clones.

-	TRBJ1-2	TRBD1	TRBV3-1/TRBV3-2	TGTGCCAGCAGCTACGGGACAGGTGCTAACTATGGCTACACCTTC	CASSYGTGANYGYTF
few	TRBJ2-1	-	TRBV7-8	TGTGCCAGCAGCTTAGGGCGGGTCAACAATGAGCAGTTCTTC	CASSLGRVNNEQFF
-	TRBJ1-1	TRBD1	TRBV7-3	TGTGCCAGCAGCTTACCGGACAGGACTTTTACCCCTGAAGCTTTCTTT	CASSLPDRTFTPEAFF
-	TRBJ1-4	-	TRBV5-1	TGCGCCAGCAGCTCTCCTAATGAAAAACTGTTTTTT	CASSSPNEKLFF
-	TRBJ2-1	TRBD1	TRBV7-9	TGTGCCAGCAGCCCGGACAGGTACTACAATGAGCAGTTCTTC	CASSPDRYYNEQFF
-	TRBJ2-7	-	TRBV5-1	TGCGCCAGCAGCTTGGTGGGTGGGTACGAGCAGTACTTC	CASSLVGGYEQYF
-	TRBJ1-1	-	TRBV5-1	TGCGCCAGCAGCCAAGGAGGACTGAACACTGAAGCTTTCTTT	CASSQGGLNTEAFF
once	TRBJ2-5	TRBD2	TRBV19	TGTGCCAGTAGTATAACTAGCGGAGGGGAGACCCAGTACTTC	CASSITSGGETQYF
once	TRBJ1-4	-	TRBV5-1	TGCGCCAGCAGCTTCACAGGGACCGCAACTAATGAAAAACTGTTTTTT	CASSFTGTATNEKLFF
-	TRBJ2-1	-	TRBV7-3	TGTGCCAGCAGCGTTTCCCGGGGTGGCGATGAGCAGTTCTTC	CASSVSRGGDEQFF
-	TRBJ2-1	-	TRBV30	TGTGCCTGGACGAGGGGCTCCTACAATGAGCAGTTCTTC	CAWTRGSYNEQFF
-	TRBJ1-2	-	TRBV19	TGTGCCAGTAGTATGGGACGGTTCTATGGCTACACCTTC	CASSMGRFYGYTF
-	TRBJ2-1	-	TRBV5-4	TGTGCCAGCAGCCCAGCCAGGAGCGGTTCCTACAATGAGCAGTTCTTC	CASSPARSGSYNEQFF
-	TRBJ2-3	-	TRBV30	TGTGCCTGGGCCCCAAGCACAGATACGCAGTATTTT	CAWAPSTDTQYF
-	TRBJ1-1	-	TRBV3-1/TRBV3-2	TGTGCCAGCAGCGCCAGATACGGCAAGGTGAACACTGAAGCTTTCTTT	CASSARYGKVNTEAFF
-	TRBJ1-4	-	TRBV18	TGTGCCAGCTCAGGGCAGGCACCGGCTCCTGCAACTAATGAAAAACTGTTTTTT	CASSGQAPAPATNEKLFF
-	TRBJ1-1	TRBD1	TRBV6-6	TGTGCCAGCACCTTAGACAGGGCTAACACTGAAGCTTTCTTT	CASTLDRANTEAFF
-	TRBJ1-1	-	TRBV7-9	TGTGCCAGCAGCTTATTGGTGAACACTGAAGCTTTCTTT	CASSLLVNTEAFF
-	TRBJ1-5	-	TRBV19	TGTGCCAGTAGGGGGGCGAGCAATCAGCCCCAGCATTTT	CASRGASNQPQHF
-	TRBJ1-1	-	TRBV5-1	TGCGCCAGCAGCTTGCAGGGAACGAGCACTGAAGCTTTCTTT	CASSLQGTSTEAFF
-	TRBJ1-1	-	TRBV7-9	TGTGCCAGCAGCTTAGCGGATGAAGCTTTCTTT	CASSLADEAFF
-	TRBJ2-3	TRBD2	TRBV13	TGTGCCAGCAGCTTAGGCCTAGCGGGTAGCACAGATACGCAGTATTTT	CASSLGLAGSTDTQYF
-	TRBJ1-1	TRBD1	TRBV2	TGTGCCAGCAGCCCCCAGGGGGCAATAGGAGCTTTCTTT	CASSPQGAIGAFF
-	TRBJ2-3	-	TRBV4-2	TGTGCCAGCGGACGAGAGTACGGTTCAGATACGCAGTATTTT	CASGREYGSDTQYF
-	TRBJ1-1	-	TRBV6-5	TGTGCCGTCTCCCGTGGCTCCTCGAGGACTGAAGCTTTCTTT	CAVSRGSSRTEAFF
-	TRBJ1-3	TRBD1	TRBV12-5	TGTGCTAGTGGTTCAGAGGGGGCCACCATATATTTT	CASGSEGATIYF
-	TRBJ1-3	TRBD1	TRBV9	TGTGCCAGCAGCTCCCGGGACAGAGGAAACACCATATATTTT	CASSSRDRGNTIYF
-	TRBJ2-1	-	TRBV2	TGTGCCAGCGGGCTCTACAATGAGCAGTTCTTC	CASGLYNEQFF
-	TRBJ2-7	TRBD2	TRBV10-3	TGTGCATCAAGCGGGGGAGGGGGAGGGTCTCCGTACGAGCAGTACTTC	CASSGGGGGSPYEQYF
-	TRBJ1-5	-	TRBV3-1/TRBV3-2	TGTGCCAGCAGCCAAGGGACAGTCGGCAATCAGCCCCAGCATTTT	CASSQGTVGNQPQHF
-	TRBJ1-1	-	TRBV19	TGTGCCAGTAGTATGACAGCGGCCCCGAACACTGAAGCTTTCTTT	CASSMTAAPNTEAFF
-	TRBJ1-5	-	TRBV6-5	TGTGCCAGCAGCCGGGAAAGGGGATGGGATCAGCCCCAGCATTTT	CASSRERGWDQPQHF
-	TRBJ2-5	TRBD2	TRBV7-8	TGTGCCAGCAGCCTGACTAGCGGCTCCCAAGAGACCCAGTACTTC	CASSLTSGSQETQYF
-	TRBJ2-2	TRBD2	TRBV14	TGTGCCAGCAGCTCACTAGCGGGGAACACCGGGGAGCTGTTTTTT	CASSSLAGNTGELFF